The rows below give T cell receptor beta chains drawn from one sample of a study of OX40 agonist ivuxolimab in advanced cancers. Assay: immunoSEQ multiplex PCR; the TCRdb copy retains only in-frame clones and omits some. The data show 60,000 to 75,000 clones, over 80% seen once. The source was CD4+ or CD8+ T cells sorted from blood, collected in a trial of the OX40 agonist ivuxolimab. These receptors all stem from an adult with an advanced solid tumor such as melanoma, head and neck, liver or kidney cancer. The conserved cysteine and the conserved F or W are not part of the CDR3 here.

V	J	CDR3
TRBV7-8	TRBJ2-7	ASSLAVRSEEQY
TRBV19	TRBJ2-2	ASSPQGALTGELF
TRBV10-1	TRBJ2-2	ASSDSSGVNTGELF
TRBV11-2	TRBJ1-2	ASSLGGNDVNYGYT
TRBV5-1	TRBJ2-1	ASSPRDPSWEQF
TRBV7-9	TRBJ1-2	ASETGNYGYT
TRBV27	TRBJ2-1	ASSLLPAGLSGNEQF
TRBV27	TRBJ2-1	ASSLVGNEQF
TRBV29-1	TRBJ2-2	SVEDAITGELF
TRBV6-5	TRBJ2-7	ASSYWASKTYEQY
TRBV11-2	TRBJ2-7	ASSLGPPTSYEQY
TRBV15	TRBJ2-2	ATSRGLAGRVGELF
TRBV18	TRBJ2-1	ASSPPLDRGNNEQF
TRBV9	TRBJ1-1	ASSVGGGFMNTEAF
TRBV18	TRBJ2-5	ASSPALAPQETQY
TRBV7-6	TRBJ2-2	ASSIQGGLAGELF
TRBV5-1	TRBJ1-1	ASSLEGGYTEAF
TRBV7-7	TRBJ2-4	ASSFVLLAKNIQY
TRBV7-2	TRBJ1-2	ASSPSGTGFLGYT
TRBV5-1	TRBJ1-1	ASSLGAQQGGTEAF
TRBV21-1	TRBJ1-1	ASSKRLTGGKAF
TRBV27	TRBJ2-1	ANSLGTTYNEQF
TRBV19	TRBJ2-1	ASSVYNEQF
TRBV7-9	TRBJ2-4	ASSFSGRAKNIQY
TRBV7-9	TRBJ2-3	ASSQGAGDTQY
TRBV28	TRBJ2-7	ASSSPRETEDTYEQY
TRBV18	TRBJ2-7	ASSPNYEQY
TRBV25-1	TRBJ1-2	ASSEWPGAYGYT
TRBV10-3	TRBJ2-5	AISESGGSSETQY
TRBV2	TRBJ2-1	AILAGERGEQF
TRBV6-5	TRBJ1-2	ASSPGQGSYT
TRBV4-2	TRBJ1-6	ASSQERGSENSPLH
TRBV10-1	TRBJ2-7	ANFSAGGPYEQY
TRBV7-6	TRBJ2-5	ASSLGHHPRETQY
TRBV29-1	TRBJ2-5	SAPVGLAGETQY
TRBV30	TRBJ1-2	AWSVKVLNYGYT
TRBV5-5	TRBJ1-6	ASSDDRGGSYNSPLH
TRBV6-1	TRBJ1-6	ASSEPGQGNSPLH
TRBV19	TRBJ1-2	ASSLQGLYYGYT
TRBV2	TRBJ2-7	ASSPIAGADYEQY
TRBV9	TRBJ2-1	ASSSQGLAGSNEQF